This T cell receptor beta chain emerged from a study of cytomegalovirus exposure and HLA in healthy donors. Regarding this clone: Sequence at one end of the junction differs from germline and may be a read error.

Germline CDR1 LNHDA, CDR2 SQIVND (reference sequence). CDR3 size: 12 residues. TCRdb keeps only in-frame clones here, not all; method: immunoSEQ multiplex PCR. Among a few hundred thousand clones listed, approximately 88% were seen once. This TCR was recovered from a woman aged 30 to 39 in good health and CMV-seropositive. The chain has TRBV19 and TRBJ1-2, with D hard to call. Sequenced: PBMCs. The CDR3 bases are TGTGCCAGTAGTATCCAATACGGAGAGCAGGCCTTC. Residues: CASSIQYGEQAF.